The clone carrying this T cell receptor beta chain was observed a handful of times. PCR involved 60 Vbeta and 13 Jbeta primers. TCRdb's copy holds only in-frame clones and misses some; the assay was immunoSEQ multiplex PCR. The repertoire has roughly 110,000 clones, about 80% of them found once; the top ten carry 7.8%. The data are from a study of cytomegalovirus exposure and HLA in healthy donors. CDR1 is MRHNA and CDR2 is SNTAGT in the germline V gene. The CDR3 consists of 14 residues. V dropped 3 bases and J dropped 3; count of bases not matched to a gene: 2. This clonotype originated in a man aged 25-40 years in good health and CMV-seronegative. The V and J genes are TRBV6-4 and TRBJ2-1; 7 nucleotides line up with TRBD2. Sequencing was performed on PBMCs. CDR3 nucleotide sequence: TGTGCCAGCAGTGAGGGGGACTACTACAATGAGCAGTTCTTC. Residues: CASSEGDYYNEQFF.